This TCR beta chain came from a study of T cell changes during pregnancy in multiple sclerosis (dated by TCRdb to about 2019). Looking at the study overall: In women with multiple sclerosis, the researchers looked at how the T cell repertoire shifted as pregnancy progressed.

This clone appeared once. This clone's antigen is unknown. Per-base quality was not reported, and no clone a single base away is much larger than it. The V and J ends are trimmed by 2 bases and 5 bases, leaving 17 bases between them. Taken from cysteine to phenylalanine, the CDR3 has 16 residues. Only CDR3 DNA is held: 48 bases, read in frame from base 1. From a lookup of the germline V gene, CDR1 and CDR2 are SGHRS and YFSETQ. Receptor amplification or capture employed the immunoSEQ multiplex PCR assay. As stored in TCRdb, this immuneACCESS dataset retains in-frame rearrangements with V and J assigned. A fraction of the clones does not appear; measured against another copy, unresolved V genes explain less than half of the discrepancy, and the remainder lacks a known reason. The sample contains 50,000 to 75,000 clones, roughly 90% of them found a single time. Clones ranked in the top ten supply less than 4% of the sample.

This clonotype originated in a female donor in good health, enrolled as a control in a pregnancy study. This chain joins TRBV5-1 to TRBJ2-1; TRBD2 might be the D gene, on 6 matching bases. Sequencing used peripheral blood, obtained in the first trimester of pregnancy. Here is the DNA: TGCGCCAGCAGCTTCCCCCCCGGGAGTACCCACAATGAGCAGTTCTTC. It is translated as CASSFPPGSTHNEQFF.